The rows below give T cell receptor beta chains drawn from one sample of a study of regulatory T cells in long-lasting Graves disease. One entry per CDR3 protein results from TCRdb running MiXCR on the multiplex PCR reads. The data contain approximately 470,000 distinct CDR3 sequences, more than 20% of them singletons. Sequenced here: peripheral blood mononuclear cells (PBMCs), sampled when the disease was refractory, from a patient treated with antithyroid drugs. All receptors derive from a female donor with Graves disease. CDR3s include the opening cysteine and the closing phenylalanine or tryptophan. The order of the fields is J gene, clone size, D gene, V gene, CDR3 protein, CDR3 DNA. A D gene is named only where the DNA matches it firmly. Where a row states a size, it is once, few, many or the class of an expanded clone; other rows omit it.

j_call: TRBJ2-5
clone_size: many
d_call: -
v_call: TRBV6-1
cdr3_aa: CASSELGARETQYF
cdr3_nt: TGTGCCAGCAGTGAATTGGGGGCCCGGGAGACCCAGTACTTC

j_call: TRBJ2-2
clone_size: many
d_call: TRBD2
v_call: TRBV28
cdr3_aa: CASSAVNLSGRSGELFF
cdr3_nt: TGTGCCAGCAGTGCTGTCAACCTAAGCGGGAGGTCCGGGGAGCTGTTTTTT

j_call: TRBJ1-2
clone_size: -
d_call: -
v_call: TRBV5-6
cdr3_aa: CASSSNGGSGYTF
cdr3_nt: TGTGCCAGCAGCTCGAACGGAGGTTCCGGCTACACCTTC

j_call: TRBJ2-7
clone_size: few
d_call: -
v_call: TRBV7-2
cdr3_aa: CASSQATEQYF
cdr3_nt: TGTGCCAGCAGCCAGGCAACGGAGCAGTACTTC

j_call: TRBJ2-7
clone_size: many
d_call: TRBD2
v_call: TRBV7-9
cdr3_aa: CASSRSGRTHEQYF
cdr3_nt: TGTGCCAGCAGCCGGAGCGGGAGAACCCACGAGCAGTACTTC

j_call: TRBJ2-5
clone_size: many
d_call: TRBD1
v_call: TRBV10-3
cdr3_aa: CAISTLQGTWGETQYF
cdr3_nt: TGTGCCATCAGTACTTTACAGGGGACGTGGGGGGAGACCCAGTACTTC

j_call: TRBJ2-7
clone_size: many
d_call: -
v_call: TRBV6-1
cdr3_aa: CASTVSYEQYF
cdr3_nt: TGTGCCAGCACGGTTTCCTACGAGCAGTACTTC

j_call: TRBJ2-2
clone_size: few
d_call: TRBD2
v_call: TRBV5-1
cdr3_aa: CASSFGAGAPGELFF
cdr3_nt: TGCGCCAGCAGCTTCGGAGCGGGAGCCCCCGGGGAGCTGTTTTTT

j_call: TRBJ1-3
clone_size: -
d_call: -
v_call: TRBV12-3/TRBV12-4
cdr3_aa: CASSRDQDRNTIYF
cdr3_nt: TGTGCCAGCAGCCGGGACCAGGACAGAAACACCATATATTTT

j_call: TRBJ1-1
clone_size: few
d_call: TRBD1
v_call: TRBV30
cdr3_aa: CAWESSLTGYRPFF
cdr3_nt: TGTGCCTGGGAGAGTTCACTGACAGGGTATCGGCCTTTCTTT

j_call: TRBJ2-1
clone_size: few
d_call: -
v_call: TRBV28
cdr3_aa: CASSSYDNEQFF
cdr3_nt: TGTGCCAGCAGTTCCTACGACAATGAGCAGTTCTTC

j_call: TRBJ1-1
clone_size: -
d_call: -
v_call: TRBV19
cdr3_aa: CASRPRSTEAFF
cdr3_nt: TGTGCCAGTAGGCCAAGGAGTACTGAAGCTTTCTTT

j_call: TRBJ2-3
clone_size: few
d_call: -
v_call: TRBV28
cdr3_aa: CASSLRFDTQYF
cdr3_nt: TGTGCCAGCAGTCTTAGGTTCGATACGCAGTATTTT

j_call: TRBJ1-1
clone_size: many
d_call: TRBD1
v_call: TRBV19
cdr3_aa: CASSWDRTSQAFF
cdr3_nt: TGTGCCAGTAGTTGGGACAGAACCTCTCAAGCTTTCTTT

j_call: TRBJ1-2
clone_size: few
d_call: -
v_call: TRBV7-9
cdr3_aa: CASSLGIYGYTF
cdr3_nt: TGTGCCAGCAGCTTGGGGATCTATGGCTACACCTTC

j_call: TRBJ2-7
clone_size: many
d_call: -
v_call: TRBV15
cdr3_aa: CATSGGINYEQYF
cdr3_nt: TGTGCCACCTCCGGAGGGATCAATTACGAGCAGTACTTC

j_call: TRBJ2-7
clone_size: few
d_call: -
v_call: TRBV29-1
cdr3_aa: CSVSQENSYEQYF
cdr3_nt: TGCAGCGTTTCCCAGGAAAATTCCTACGAGCAGTACTTC